This T cell receptor beta chain was documented in a study of cytomegalovirus exposure and HLA in healthy donors. PCR employed 60 Vbeta and 13 Jbeta primers. TCRdb's table, derived via immunoSEQ multiplex PCR, lists solely in-frame clones and lacks some. The sample shows 200,000 to 250,000 clones, about 72% of them seen only once. Whole-study results and caveats: Most TCR sequences showed up rarely, but some public TCRs showed up in many donors.

A note on this clone: No antigen is known for it.

The CDR3 is made up of 16 amino acids. Trimming left V 2 bases short and J 3 bases short, with 15 bases between. Germline values: CDR1 SGHDT, CDR2 YYEEEE. The chain employs TRBV5-6 and TRBJ2-1, with D possibly matching TRBD1 (6 bases). The receptor was derived from a male donor in good health and CMV-seronegative. What was sequenced was PBMCs. The CDR3 DNA is TGTGCCAGCAGCTTCCCTCAGGGGTTCGGCTACAATGAGCAGTTCTTC. It specifies CASSFPQGFGYNEQFF.